This T cell receptor (beta chain) originates from a study of metastatic and nonmetastatic thyroid tumors. Broader study findings: Across blood and tumor, TCR beta diversity in malignant thyroid tumors was reportedly significantly higher than in benign nodules.

Authors' data handling: Clinicopathological groups supplied CDR3 differences that were used to build a distant-metastasis classifier for papillary thyroid cancer. TCRdb reprocessed the PCR reads using MiXCR. These V and J calls are TCRdb output, not the study's own analysis. Among roughly 71,000 clones listed, 15% to 20% were seen once. Concerning this clone: Its target is unknown.

Germline V gene sequence: CDR1 LGHDT, CDR2 YNNKEL (reference sequence). V lost 6 bases and J 7 bases, leaving 18 bases between the germline ends. The CDR3 extends over 15 amino acids. Among the patients, none had received any treatment before thyroid surgery. The clonotype originates from a female donor with papillary thyroid cancer or a benign thyroid nodule (not recorded which). Some clones in this sample may be carry-over from other donors' samples. This rearrangement joins TRBV3-1 to TRBJ2-2; the D gene is possibly TRBD2 (5 bases). The sample was blood. The CDR3 sequence is CASSPFRIEGGELFF. The CDR3 nucleotides are TGTGCCAGCAGTCCCTTTAGAATTGAGGGCGGGGAGCTGTTTTTT.